This record concerns one TCR beta chain sequence. The germline V gene encodes CDR1 MNHNY and CDR2 SVGAGI (reference sequence). The CDR3 contains 14 residues. J lost 2 bases, V lost 6 bases, and 7 bases had no gene match. This specimen belongs to a study of blood T cell repertoires in COVID-19. Study summary: Some COVID-19 samples were acute and others convalescent; all came from the United States, Italy and Spain.

The data were produced by immunoSEQ multiplex PCR, yet TCRdb's version contains in-frame clones alone and is incomplete. The sample contains 150,000 to 200,000 clones, roughly 80% of which appear only once. Sequencing was performed on peripheral blood. The source of this sequence is a woman in her 70s with COVID-19, enrolled during active disease. The rearrangement uses TRBV6-6 and TRBJ2-7; 7 bases are a match to TRBD2. This CDR3 is CASRVLAWAYEQYF. DNA of the CDR3: TGTGCCAGCAGGGTACTAGCGTGGGCCTACGAGCAGTACTTC.